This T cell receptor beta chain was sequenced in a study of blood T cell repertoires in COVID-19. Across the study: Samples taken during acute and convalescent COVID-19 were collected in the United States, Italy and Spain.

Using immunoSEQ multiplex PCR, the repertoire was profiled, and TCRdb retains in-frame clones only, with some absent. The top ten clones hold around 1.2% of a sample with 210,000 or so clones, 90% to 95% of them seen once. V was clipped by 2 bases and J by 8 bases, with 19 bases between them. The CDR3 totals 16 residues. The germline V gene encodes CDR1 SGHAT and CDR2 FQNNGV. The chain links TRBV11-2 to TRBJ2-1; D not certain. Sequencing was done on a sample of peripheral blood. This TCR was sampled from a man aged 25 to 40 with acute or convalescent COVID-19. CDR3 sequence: CASSLNSRVSRHEQFF. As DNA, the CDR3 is TGTGCCAGCAGCTTAAACAGCCGTGTAAGTCGTCATGAGCAGTTCTTC.